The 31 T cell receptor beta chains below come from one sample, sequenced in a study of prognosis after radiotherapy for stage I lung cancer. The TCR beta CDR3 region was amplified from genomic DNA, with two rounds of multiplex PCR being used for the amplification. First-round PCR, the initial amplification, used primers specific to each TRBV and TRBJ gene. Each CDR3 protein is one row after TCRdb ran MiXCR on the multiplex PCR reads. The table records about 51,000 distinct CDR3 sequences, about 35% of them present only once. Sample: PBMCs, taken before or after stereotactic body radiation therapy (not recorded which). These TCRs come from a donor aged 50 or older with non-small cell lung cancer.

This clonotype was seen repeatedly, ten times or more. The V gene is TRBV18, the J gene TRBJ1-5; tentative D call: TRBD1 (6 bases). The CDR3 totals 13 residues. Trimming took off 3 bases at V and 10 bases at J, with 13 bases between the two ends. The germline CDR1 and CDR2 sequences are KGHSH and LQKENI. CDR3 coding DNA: TGTGCCAGCTCACCGGGGGCCGACCGTCCCCAGCATTTT. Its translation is CASSPGADRPQHF.

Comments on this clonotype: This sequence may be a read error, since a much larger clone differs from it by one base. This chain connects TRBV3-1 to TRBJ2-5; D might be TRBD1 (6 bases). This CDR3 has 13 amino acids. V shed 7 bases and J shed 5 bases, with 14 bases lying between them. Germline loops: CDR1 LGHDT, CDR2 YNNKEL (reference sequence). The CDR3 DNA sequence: TGTGCCAGCACCCCAAGGGGGACGGAGACCCAGTACTTC. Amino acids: CASTPRGTETQYF.

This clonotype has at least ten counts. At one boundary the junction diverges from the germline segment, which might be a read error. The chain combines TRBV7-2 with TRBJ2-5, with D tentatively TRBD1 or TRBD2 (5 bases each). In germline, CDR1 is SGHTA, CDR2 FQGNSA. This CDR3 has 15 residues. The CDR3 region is CASSLAPQGAGTQYF. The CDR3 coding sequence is TGTGCCAGCAGCCTAGCTCCGCAGGGAGCTGGGACCCAGTACTTC.

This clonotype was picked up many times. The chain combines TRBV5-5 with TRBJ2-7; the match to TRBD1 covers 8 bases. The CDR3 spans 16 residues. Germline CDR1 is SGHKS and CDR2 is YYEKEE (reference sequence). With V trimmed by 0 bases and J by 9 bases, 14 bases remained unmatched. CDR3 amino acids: CASSLEMDRAGSGQYF. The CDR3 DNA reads TGTGCCAGCAGCTTGGAAATGGACAGGGCTGGTAGCGGGCAGTACTTC.

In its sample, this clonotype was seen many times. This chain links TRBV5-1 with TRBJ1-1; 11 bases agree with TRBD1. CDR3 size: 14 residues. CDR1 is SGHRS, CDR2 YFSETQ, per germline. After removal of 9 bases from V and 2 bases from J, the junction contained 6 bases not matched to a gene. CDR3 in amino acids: CATGTGGGNTEAFF. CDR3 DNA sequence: TGCGCCACCGGGACAGGGGGAGGAAACACTGAAGCTTTCTTT.

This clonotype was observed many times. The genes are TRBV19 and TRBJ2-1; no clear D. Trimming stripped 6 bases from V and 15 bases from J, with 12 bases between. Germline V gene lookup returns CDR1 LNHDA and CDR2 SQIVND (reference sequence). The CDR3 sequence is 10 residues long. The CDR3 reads CASRTKILFF. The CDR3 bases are TGTGCCAGTAGGACAAAAATCCTGTTCTTC.

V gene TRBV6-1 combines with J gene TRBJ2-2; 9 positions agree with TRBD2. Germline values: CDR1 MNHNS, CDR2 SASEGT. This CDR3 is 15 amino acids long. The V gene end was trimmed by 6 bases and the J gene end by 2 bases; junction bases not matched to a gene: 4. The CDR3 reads CASSASGENTGELFF. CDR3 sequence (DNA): TGTGCCAGCAGCGCTAGCGGGGAAAACACCGGGGAGCTGTTTTTT.

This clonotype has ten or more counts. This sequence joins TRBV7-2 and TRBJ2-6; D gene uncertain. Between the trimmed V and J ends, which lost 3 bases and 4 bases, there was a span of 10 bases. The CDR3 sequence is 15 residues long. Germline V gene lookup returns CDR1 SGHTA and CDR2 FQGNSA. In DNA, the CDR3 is TGTGCCAGCAGCTTCAGGCTTCCAGGGGCCAACGTCCTGACTTTC. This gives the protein CASSFRLPGANVLTF.

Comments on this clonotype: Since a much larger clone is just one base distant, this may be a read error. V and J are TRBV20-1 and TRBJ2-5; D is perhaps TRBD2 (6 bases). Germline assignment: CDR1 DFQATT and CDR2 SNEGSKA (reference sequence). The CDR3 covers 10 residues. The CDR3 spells CSGGEETHYF. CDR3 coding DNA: TGCAGTGGCGGGGAGGAGACCCATTACTTC.

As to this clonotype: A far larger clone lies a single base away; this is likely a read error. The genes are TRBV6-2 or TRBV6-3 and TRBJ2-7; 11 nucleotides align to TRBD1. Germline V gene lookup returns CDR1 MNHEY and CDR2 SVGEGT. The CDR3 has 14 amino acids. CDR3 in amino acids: CASLSGDRGYDQYF. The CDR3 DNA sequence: TGTGCCAGCCTATCCGGGGACAGGGGGTACGATCAGTACTTC.

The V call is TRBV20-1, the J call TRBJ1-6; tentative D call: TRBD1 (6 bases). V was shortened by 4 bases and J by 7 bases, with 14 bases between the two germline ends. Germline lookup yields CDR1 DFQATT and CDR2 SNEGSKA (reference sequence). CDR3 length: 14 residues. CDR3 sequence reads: CSATTGCPNSPLHF. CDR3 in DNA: TGCAGTGCTACCACAGGGTGCCCGAATTCACCCCTCCACTTT.

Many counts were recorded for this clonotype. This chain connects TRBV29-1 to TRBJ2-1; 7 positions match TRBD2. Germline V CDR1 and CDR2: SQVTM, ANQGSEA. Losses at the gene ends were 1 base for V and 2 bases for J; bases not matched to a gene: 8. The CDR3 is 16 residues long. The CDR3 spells CSVEVGGSEAYNEQFF. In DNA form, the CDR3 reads TGCAGCGTTGAAGTAGGCGGGAGTGAGGCCTACAATGAGCAGTTCTTC.

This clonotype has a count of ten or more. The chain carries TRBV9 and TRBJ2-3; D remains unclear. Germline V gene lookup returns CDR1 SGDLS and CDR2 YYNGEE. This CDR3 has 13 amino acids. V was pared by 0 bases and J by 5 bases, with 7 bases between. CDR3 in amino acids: CASSVGREDTQYF. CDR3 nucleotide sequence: TGTGCCAGCAGCGTAGGAAGGGAAGATACGCAGTATTTT.

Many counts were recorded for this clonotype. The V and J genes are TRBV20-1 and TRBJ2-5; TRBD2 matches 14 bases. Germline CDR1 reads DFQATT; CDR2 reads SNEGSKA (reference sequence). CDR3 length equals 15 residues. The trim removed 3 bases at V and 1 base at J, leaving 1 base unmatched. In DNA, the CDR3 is TGCAGTGCTAGGGGGACTAGCGGGAGCCAAGAGACCCAGTACTTC. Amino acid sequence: CSARGTSGSQETQYF.

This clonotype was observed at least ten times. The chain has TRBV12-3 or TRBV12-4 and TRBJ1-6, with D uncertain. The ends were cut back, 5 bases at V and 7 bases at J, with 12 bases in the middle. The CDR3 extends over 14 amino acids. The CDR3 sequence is CASSPGNLNSPLHF. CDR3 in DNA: TGTGCCAGCAGTCCGGGAAACCTGAATTCACCCCTCCACTTT.

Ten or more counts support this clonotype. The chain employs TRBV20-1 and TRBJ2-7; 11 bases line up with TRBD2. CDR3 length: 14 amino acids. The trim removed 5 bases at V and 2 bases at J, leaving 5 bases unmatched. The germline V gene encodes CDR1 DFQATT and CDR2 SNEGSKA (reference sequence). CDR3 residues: CSALAGGLPYEQYF. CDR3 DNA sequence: TGCAGTGCTTTAGCGGGAGGGCTTCCCTACGAGCAGTACTTC.

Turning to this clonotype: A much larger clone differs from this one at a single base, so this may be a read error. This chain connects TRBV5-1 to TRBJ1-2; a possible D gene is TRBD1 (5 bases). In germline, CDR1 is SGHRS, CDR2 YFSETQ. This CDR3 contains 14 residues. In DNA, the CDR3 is TGCGCCAGCGGCTTAGAACAGGTCGACTATGGCTACACCTTC. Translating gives CASGLEQVDYGYTF.

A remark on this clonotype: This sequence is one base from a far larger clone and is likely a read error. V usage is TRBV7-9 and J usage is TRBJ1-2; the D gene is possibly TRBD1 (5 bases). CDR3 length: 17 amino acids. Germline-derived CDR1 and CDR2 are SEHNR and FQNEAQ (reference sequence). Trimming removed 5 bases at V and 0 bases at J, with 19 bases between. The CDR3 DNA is TGTGCCAGCAGCCTCGGGGCGAACAGCAAGTCTAACTATGGCTACACCTTC. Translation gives CASSLGANSKSNYGYTF. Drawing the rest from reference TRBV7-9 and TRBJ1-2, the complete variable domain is DTGVSQNPRHKITKRGQNVTFRCDPISEHNRLYWYRQTLGQGPEFLTYFQNEAQLEKSRLLSDRFSAERPKGSFSTLEIQRTEQGDSAMYLCASSLGANSKSNYGYTFGSGTRLTVV.

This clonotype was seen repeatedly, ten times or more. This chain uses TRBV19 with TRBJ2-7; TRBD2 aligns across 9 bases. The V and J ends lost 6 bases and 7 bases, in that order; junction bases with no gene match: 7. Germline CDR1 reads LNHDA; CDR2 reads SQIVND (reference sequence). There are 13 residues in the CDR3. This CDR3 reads CASRASGTREQYF. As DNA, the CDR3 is TGTGCCAGTAGGGCTAGCGGGACTCGTGAGCAGTACTTC.

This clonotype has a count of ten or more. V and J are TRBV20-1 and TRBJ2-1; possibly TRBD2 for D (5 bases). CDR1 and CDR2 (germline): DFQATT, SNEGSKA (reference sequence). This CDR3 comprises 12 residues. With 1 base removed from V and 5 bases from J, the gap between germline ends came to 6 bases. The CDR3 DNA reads TGCAGTGCTAGAGCGGGGAACAATGAGCAGTTCTTC. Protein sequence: CSARAGNNEQFF.

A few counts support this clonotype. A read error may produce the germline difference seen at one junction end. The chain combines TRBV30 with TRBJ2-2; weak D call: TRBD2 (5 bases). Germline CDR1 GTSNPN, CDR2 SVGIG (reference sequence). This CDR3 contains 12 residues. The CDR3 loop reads CARRREAGELLF. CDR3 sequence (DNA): TGTGCCCGGAGACGAGAGGCCGGGGAGCTGCTTTTT.

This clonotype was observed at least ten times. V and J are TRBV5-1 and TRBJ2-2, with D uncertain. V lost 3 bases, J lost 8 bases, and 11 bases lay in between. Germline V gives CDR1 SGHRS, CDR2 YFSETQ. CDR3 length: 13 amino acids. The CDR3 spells CASSSGLEGELFF. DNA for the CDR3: TGCGCCAGCAGCTCCGGGTTAGAGGGGGAGCTGTTTTTT.

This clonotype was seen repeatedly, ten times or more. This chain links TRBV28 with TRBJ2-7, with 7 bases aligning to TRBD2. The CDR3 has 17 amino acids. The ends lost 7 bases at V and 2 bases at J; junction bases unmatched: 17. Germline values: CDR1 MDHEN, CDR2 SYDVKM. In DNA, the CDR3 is TGTGCCAGCATGGGGGGAGGGCCTAACGTAGGCCCCTACGAGCAGTACTTC. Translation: CASMGGGPNVGPYEQYF.

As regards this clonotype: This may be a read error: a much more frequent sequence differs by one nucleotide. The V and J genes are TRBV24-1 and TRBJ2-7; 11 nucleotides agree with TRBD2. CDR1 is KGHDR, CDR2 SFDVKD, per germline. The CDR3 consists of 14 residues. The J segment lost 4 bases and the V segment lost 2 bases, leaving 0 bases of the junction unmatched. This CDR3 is CATSDSSGGYEQYF. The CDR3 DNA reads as TGTGCCACCAGTGATTCTAGCGGGGGGTACGAGCAGTACTTC.

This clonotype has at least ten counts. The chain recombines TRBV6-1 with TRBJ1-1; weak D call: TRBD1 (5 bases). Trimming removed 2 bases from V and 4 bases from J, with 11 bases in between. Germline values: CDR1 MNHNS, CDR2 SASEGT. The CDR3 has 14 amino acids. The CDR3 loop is CASSETGLITEAFF. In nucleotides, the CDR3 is TGTGCCAGCAGTGAAACAGGTCTGATCACTGAAGCTTTCTTT.

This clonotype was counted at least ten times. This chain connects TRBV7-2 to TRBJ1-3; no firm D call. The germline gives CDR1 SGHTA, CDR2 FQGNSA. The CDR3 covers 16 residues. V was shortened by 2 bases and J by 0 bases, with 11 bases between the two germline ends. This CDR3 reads CASSLNVASSGNTIYF. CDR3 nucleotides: TGTGCCAGCAGCTTAAACGTTGCGAGCTCTGGAAACACCATATATTTT.

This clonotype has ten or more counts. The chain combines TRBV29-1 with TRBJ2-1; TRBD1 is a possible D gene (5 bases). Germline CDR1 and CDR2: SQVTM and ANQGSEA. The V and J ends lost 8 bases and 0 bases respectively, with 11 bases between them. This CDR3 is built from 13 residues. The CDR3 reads CSKQESSYNEQFF. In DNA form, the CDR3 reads TGCAGCAAACAGGAGAGCTCCTACAATGAGCAGTTCTTC.

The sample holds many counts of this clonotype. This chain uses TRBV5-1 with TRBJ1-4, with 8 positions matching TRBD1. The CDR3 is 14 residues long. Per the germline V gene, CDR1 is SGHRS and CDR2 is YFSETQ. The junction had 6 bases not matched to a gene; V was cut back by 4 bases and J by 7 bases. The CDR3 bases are TGCGCCAGCAGCCCAGGGGGCGCCTCTGAAAAACTGTTTTTT. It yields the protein CASSPGGASEKLFF.

This CDR3 is CASSSTGVRGSYNEQFF. DNA for the CDR3: TGTGCCAGCAGCTCAACCGGCGTTAGGGGTTCCTACAATGAGCAGTTCTTC. V usage is TRBV7-9 and J usage is TRBJ2-1; possibly TRBD1 for D (5 bases). V lost 4 bases and J lost 1, with 17 bases in between. This CDR3 is 17 amino acids long. Germline CDR1 SEHNR, CDR2 FQNEAQ (reference sequence).

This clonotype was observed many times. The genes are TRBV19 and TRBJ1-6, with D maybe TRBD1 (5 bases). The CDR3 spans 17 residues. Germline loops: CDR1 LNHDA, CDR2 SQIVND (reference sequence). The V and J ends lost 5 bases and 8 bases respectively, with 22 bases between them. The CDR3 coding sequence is TGTGCCAGTAGTGTCATCCGGGACCTCTTCGGCCATTCACCCCTCCACTTT. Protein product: CASSVIRDLFGHSPLHF.

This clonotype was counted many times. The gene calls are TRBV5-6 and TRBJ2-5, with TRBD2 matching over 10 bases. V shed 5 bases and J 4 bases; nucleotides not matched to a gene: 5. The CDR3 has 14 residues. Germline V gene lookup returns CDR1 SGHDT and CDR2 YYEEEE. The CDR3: CASRASGRGETQYF. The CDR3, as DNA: TGTGCCAGCAGGGCTAGCGGGAGAGGAGAGACCCAGTACTTC.